This TCR beta chain came from a study of shared clonotypes between healthy human individuals (dated by TCRdb to the early 2020s). As for the study more broadly: The cohort comprised a couple of women and a few men aged 18 to 49 years. For each donor, CD4 naive and CD4 memory were each run on three plates, CD8 naive on two plates, and CD8 memory on one plate. Blood TCR repertoires of five healthy adults were deeply sequenced to estimate repertoire size and the extent of clonotype sharing between individuals. Libraries were prepared and TCR repertoires were sequenced by different laboratories using diverse techniques, in order to increase sequencing depth and limit assay-specific biases. Leukapheresis yielded between about 0.9 and 9 billion PBMCs per donor. What the work shows at the level of the full study, not this receptor alone: Higher generation probabilities were observed for clonotypes shared by all four sorted-subset donors than for non-shared clonotypes. Pairwise subsampling led to the expectation that sequencing depth would affect the degree of clonotype sharing among donors. The genetic and exposure-history diversity represented was limited by the small number of donors. Approximately 5% of naive CD4, 3.5% of naive CD8, 2% to 2.5% of memory CD4, and approximately 0.4% of memory CD8 clonotypes were shared across a few donors. Estimated clonotype richness was generally larger for naive than for memory subsets. Sampling was restricted to blood, and TCR repertoires in tissue are likely to differ from TCR repertoires in blood. Incomplete sequencing was indicated by rarefaction of sorted-subset datasets, despite the large sequencing depth.

V is reduced by 2 bases and J by 4 bases, leaving a spacing of 11 bases between them. The CDR3 numbers 14 residues from cysteine through phenylalanine. Here the CDR3 DNA is all that survives: 42 bases in frame from base 1. Via the germline V gene, CDR1 is MDHEN and CDR2 SYDVKM. As for this clone: It has no known antigen specificity. Base-call qualities are not available, and no considerably larger clone is one nucleotide away.

TCR CDR3 regions were amplified from genomic DNA by multiplex PCR using the deep immunoSEQ assay. Extracted genomic DNA from each cell subset was spread evenly across all wells of several immunoSEQ 96-well plates, with each plate serving as a replicate. For sorted subsets, each replicate PCR was loaded with 150 to 250 ng genomic DNA, equivalent to 30,000 or so T cell genomes. Purified libraries were measured with a Qubit 3.0 fluorometer, size-checked on a Bioanalyzer 2100, and measured again with the KAPA Library Quantification kit. Each immunoSEQ 96-well plate was sequenced on its own single-read 150-cycle Illumina NextSeq 550 flow cell. In the paper's pipeline: The immunoSEQ output contained only junctional sequences without quality scores, so filtering could not match that applied to full-length reads. Sequences were annotated with PyIR, a Python wrapper for IgBLAST v1.9, using IMGT germline references to assign V/J genes and CDR3. Reads were removed for weak V/J assignments (E-value above 1e-6), missing CDR3, stop codons, out-of-frame junctions, or ambiguous translated residues. V3J clonotypes were defined by identical inferred V gene, J gene, and CDR3 amino acid sequence. To compute the percentage overlap between repertoires, the number of shared unique clonotypes was divided by the size of the smaller repertoire. RTK rarefaction, the Chao1 estimator, and Recon v2.1 estimates of unobserved clonotypes were used to assess repertoire richness. OLGA was used to compute generation probabilities for all TCRbeta clonotypes that the gDNA method yielded from several donors. Here the immuneACCESS table is served through TCRdb, limited to in-frame sequences with V and J called. Missing clones are a known gap in these copies; in checked studies unresolved V genes cover under half, and the rest lacks a known reason. The V and J calls and clone size are taken from that table; D and trimming were inferred from the DNA. This sample is represented by hundreds of thousands of clones; around 96% of them were singletons. The ten top clones hold roughly 0.1% of the sample.

CD8 naive samples consisted of CD45RO-negative cells that were positively selected for CCR7, yielding a CD45RA+CCR7+ population without TemRA cells. Healthy HIV-negative adults with no recently reported acute infections or vaccinations were included as donors. All donors were Caucasian adults living in Nashville, Tennessee, USA. After blood collection by leukapheresis, PBMCs were isolated using Ficoll-Histopaque density gradient centrifugation and then cryopreserved in the vapor phase of liquid nitrogen. Analytical flow cytometry was used to check the purity and quantity of every magnetically sorted T cell population. Genomic DNA was isolated from each sorted fraction and quantified by UV absorbance on a Nanodrop 2000c.

Sequenced input: naive CD8+ T cells sorted from blood. Taken with the paper, the label for cell subset or site translates to: CD45RA+CCR7+. The sequence joins TRBV28 to TRBJ1-2; a tentative D call is TRBD1 (6 bases match). This receptor was taken from a woman younger than 45 in good health. At the DNA level, the sequence is TGTGCCAGCAGTTTAGTCGGGGGCGGCTATGGCTACACCTTC. Its product reads: CASSLVGGGYGYTF.